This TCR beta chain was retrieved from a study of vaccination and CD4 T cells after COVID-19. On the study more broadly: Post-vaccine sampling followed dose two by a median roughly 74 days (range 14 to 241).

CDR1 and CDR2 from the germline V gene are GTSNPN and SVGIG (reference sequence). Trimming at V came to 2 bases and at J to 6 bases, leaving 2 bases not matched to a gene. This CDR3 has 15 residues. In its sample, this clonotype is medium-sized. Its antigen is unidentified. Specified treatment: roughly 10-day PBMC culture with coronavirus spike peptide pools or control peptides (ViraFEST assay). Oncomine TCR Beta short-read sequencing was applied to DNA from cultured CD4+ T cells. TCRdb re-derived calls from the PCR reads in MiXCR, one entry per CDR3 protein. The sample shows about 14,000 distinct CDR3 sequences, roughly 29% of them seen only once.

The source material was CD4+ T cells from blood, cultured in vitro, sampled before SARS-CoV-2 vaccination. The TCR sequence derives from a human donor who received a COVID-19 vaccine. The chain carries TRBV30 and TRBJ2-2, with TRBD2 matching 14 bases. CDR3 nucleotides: TGTGCCTGGAGTACGACTAGCGGGGGGGCCGGGGAGCTGTTTTTT. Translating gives CAWSTTSGGAGELFF.